The next 14 T cell receptor beta chains were all read from a single sample in a study of blood T cell repertoires in COVID-19. Clones were sequenced by immunoSEQ multiplex PCR, and TCRdb holds only the in-frame ones, with some missing. The data hold around 170,000 clones, with 84% observed a single time. The specimen was PBMCs or T cells enriched from blood (not recorded which). The receptors originated from a man between 50 and 59 years old who had recovered from COVID-19.

This clone was counted at least ten times. V is TRBV4-3 and J is TRBJ1-2; D gene unclear. The CDR3 runs to 15 residues. Trimming took 1 base from V and 3 from J, leaving 12 bases between them. Germline lookup yields CDR1 LGHNA and CDR2 YSLEER. In DNA, the CDR3 is TGCGCCAGCAGCCAAGGACGATCGGGTCACTATGGCTACACCTTC. It specifies CASSQGRSGHYGYTF.

In this sample, this clone turned up many times. The chain has TRBV5-4 and TRBJ2-7, with 8 bases aligning to TRBD1. Trimming removed 3 bases from V and 2 bases from J; junction bases left unmatched: 10. Germline V gives CDR1 SGHNT, CDR2 YYREEE (reference sequence). The CDR3 covers 16 residues. The CDR3 region has the DNA TGTGCCAGCAGCTCTGACGGGACAGGCTACGCCTACGAGCAGTACTTC. Translation gives CASSSDGTGYAYEQYF.

The chain employs TRBV2 and TRBJ2-5; a weak D match, TRBD2 (6 bases). The CDR3 loop spans 13 amino acids. Germline values: CDR1 SNHLY, CDR2 FYNNEI. Trimming cost V 6 bases and J 4 bases, with 12 bases left between them. This chain's CDR3 is CASSSGGRETQYF. The CDR3 DNA sequence: TGTGCCAGCAGCTCAGGAGGGAGAGAGACCCAGTACTTC.

The V gene is TRBV5-6, the J gene TRBJ1-1; no clear D. With 4 bases removed from V and 0 bases from J, the gap between germline ends came to 7 bases. The germline V gene encodes CDR1 SGHDT and CDR2 YYEEEE. CDR3 length: 13 amino acids. In DNA form, the CDR3 reads TGTGCCAGCAGCAACACCGTGAACACTGAAGCTTTCTTT. Translated, it gives CASSNTVNTEAFF.

The chain carries TRBV5-6 and TRBJ1-2, with 8 bases that match TRBD1. Germline V gives CDR1 SGHDT, CDR2 YYEEEE. The CDR3 is made up of 16 amino acids. Trimming cost V 1 base and J 3 bases; bases outside gene matches: 8. This CDR3 reads CASSLNQGAPHYGYTF. The CDR3 DNA is TGTGCCAGCAGCTTGAACCAGGGGGCGCCTCACTATGGCTACACCTTC.

The chain combines TRBV4-2 with TRBJ2-7, with D possibly being TRBD2 (5 bases). Per germline, CDR1 LGHNA and CDR2 YNFKEQ. The CDR3 is made up of 14 amino acids. The ends were cut back, 3 bases at V and 7 bases at J, with 16 bases in the middle. CDR3 sequence: CASSQEAKGEEQYF. The CDR3 DNA sequence: TGTGCCAGCAGCCAGGAGGCTAAAGGTGAAGAGCAGTACTTC.

The gene calls are TRBV6-6 and TRBJ2-7, with TRBD2 as a possible D gene (5 bases). Germline lookup yields CDR1 MNHNY and CDR2 SVGAGI (reference sequence). V gave up 2 bases and J gave up 5 bases, with 7 bases separating them. This CDR3 contains 12 residues. The CDR3 DNA follows: TGTGCCAGCAGTTACACCGGGGACGAGCAGTACTTC. As protein: CASSYTGDEQYF.

A note on this clone: One end of the junction does not line up with germline, which may come from a read error. This chain connects TRBV2 to TRBJ1-2; tentative D call: TRBD1 (5 bases). This CDR3 contains 11 residues. Germline values: CDR1 SNHLY, CDR2 FYNNEI. CDR3 in amino acids: CASSERQGIRF. The CDR3 DNA is TGTGCCAGCAGTGAGAGGCAGGGCATTCGCTTC.

This clone was detected once. The chain combines TRBV4-2 with TRBJ1-1, with 9 bases that match TRBD1. In germline, CDR1 is LGHNA, CDR2 YNFKEQ. CDR3 length: 16 residues. The V segment lost 3 bases and the J segment 0 bases; nucleotides outside the gene matches: 5. In DNA form, the CDR3 reads TGTGCCAGCAGCCAGAGGGACAGGGACATGAACACTGAAGCTTTCTTT. Amino acids: CASSQRDRDMNTEAFF.

The rearrangement uses TRBV30 and TRBJ1-1; a weak D match, TRBD1 (6 bases). The germline gives CDR1 GTSNPN, CDR2 SVGIG (reference sequence). CDR3 length equals 15 residues. Trimming left V 2 bases short and J 4 bases short, with 17 bases between. CDR3 coding DNA: TGTGCCTGGAGTCGAGGGGGGGGACGACGCACTGAAGCTTTCTTT. Translated, it gives CAWSRGGGRRTEAFF.

The chain recombines TRBV11-1 with TRBJ1-6, with TRBD1 matching 8 bases. The V gene's germline CDR1 is SGHAT and CDR2 FQDESV (reference sequence). Trimming took 1 base from V and 11 from J; bases not matched to a gene: 7. The CDR3 is 15 residues long. Here the CDR3 DNA reads TGTGCCAGCAGCTTAGTGACAGGGGCCTATGCACCCCTCCACTTT. Translating gives CASSLVTGAYAPLHF.

The chain joins TRBV9 to TRBJ2-3; D is unclear. V lost 4 bases and J lost 0, with 9 bases in between. The CDR3 sequence is 14 residues long. Per germline, CDR1 SGDLS and CDR2 YYNGEE. The CDR3 DNA reads as TGTGCCAGCAGCTCGAGGATGAGCACAGATACGCAGTATTTT. It yields the protein CASSSRMSTDTQYF.

The V call is TRBV15, the J call TRBJ1-2; possibly TRBD1 for D (5 bases). V was pared by 5 bases and J by 2 bases, with 9 bases between. CDR3 length equals 13 residues. Germline V gives CDR1 LNHNV, CDR2 YYDKDF (reference sequence). The CDR3 nucleotides are TGTGCCACCAGCCCGGGGGACAACTATGGCTACACCTTC. It specifies CATSPGDNYGYTF.

The V and J genes are TRBV18 and TRBJ2-1, with 7 positions matching TRBD1. V lost 3 bases and J lost 6; bases outside the gene matches: 11. The CDR3 consists of 16 residues. Germline CDR1 and CDR2: KGHSH and LQKENI. In DNA, the CDR3 is TGTGCCAGCTCACCCAACAACAGGGGAAAGGTCAATGAGCAGTTCTTC. It specifies CASSPNNRGKVNEQFF.